Below, 18 T cell receptor beta chains from the same sample are listed, as sequenced in a study of T cells in women clearing cervical HPV infection. Generated by immunoSEQ multiplex PCR, the TCRdb table keeps only in-frame clones and is missing some. This sample contains 20,000 to 25,000 clones. Source material: blood buffy coat. The receptors derive from a woman aged 18-70 years with a cervical HPV16 infection that either progressed to CIN3+ or cleared (not recorded which).

As regards this clone: The read terminates 3 residues before the CDR3 end, so the remaining end is supplied by the germline J gene. The rearrangement uses TRBV19 and TRBJ2-7; the match to TRBD1 covers 12 bases. With 4 bases clipped from V and 3 bases from J, the junction kept 10 bases outside the gene matches. CDR1 and CDR2 (germline): LNHDA, SQIVND (reference sequence). This CDR3 has 17 amino acids. Partial CDR3 DNA: TGTGCCAGTAGTACATACGGGACAGGGGGCGAGGGCTACGAG. Translating gives CASSTYGTGGEGYE. The whole CDR3 reads CASSTYGTGGEGYEQYF.

Regarding this clone: The read terminates 3 residues before the CDR3 end, so the remaining end is supplied by the germline J gene. The rearrangement links TRBV7-6 to TRBJ1-2; TRBD1 is a possible D gene (6 bases). Germline V gene lookup returns CDR1 SGHVS and CDR2 FNYEAQ. This CDR3 is built from 15 residues. CDR3 amino acids: CASSLVFRGTNDYTF. The DNA read from the CDR3 is TGTGCCAGCAGCTTAGTTTTTAGGGGGACCAATGAC.

Turning to this clone: The sequence runs out 3 residues before the end of the CDR3; the remainder is reconstructed from the germline J gene. V gene TRBV11-3 combines with J gene TRBJ2-7; tentatively, D is TRBD1 (5 bases). V lost 3 bases, J lost 2 bases, and 11 bases lay in between. CDR3 length equals 14 residues. Germline assignment: CDR1 SGHNT and CDR2 YENEEA. The part of the CDR3 DNA that was read is TGTGCCAGCAGCTTGGGGCAGACCACCTACGAG. Translating gives CASSLGQTTYE. The complete CDR3 sequence is CASSLGQTTYEQYF.

Concerning this clone: The read stops 3 residues short of the end of the CDR3; the missing end is completed from the germline J gene. The rearrangement uses TRBV5-4 and TRBJ1-4; the D gene is possibly TRBD1 (5 bases). Germline CDR1 reads SGHNT; CDR2 reads YYREEE (reference sequence). V lost 2 bases to trimming and J lost 8 bases, with 16 bases between them. CDR3 length: 15 residues. The CDR3 spells CASSLIGQGGEKLFF. The CDR3 DNA, read in part, is TGTGCCAGCAGCTTAATTGGTCAGGGAGGGGAAAAA.

Worth noting for this clone: The read ends 3 residues shy of where the CDR3 ends; the end is completed using the germline J gene. The chain uses TRBV19 and TRBJ2-6; D is undetermined. Trimming took off 8 bases at V and 2 bases at J, with 4 bases between the two ends. The CDR3 has 12 amino acids. CDR1 and CDR2 (germline): LNHDA, SQIVND (reference sequence). The covered CDR3 bases are TGTGCCAGTCGGGCTGGGGCCAACGTC. Protein product: CASRAGANV. The complete CDR3 protein is CASRAGANVLTF.

A remark on this clone: The germline gene is not matched at one end of the junction; a read error may be the cause. The CDR3 is cut off 3 residues early in the read; its end comes from the germline J gene. At the DNA level, this CDR3 is encoded by other sequences in the same sample as well. J is TRBJ1-3 and V is TRBV30, with TRBD1 identical over 8 bases. Germline CDR1 is GTSNPN and CDR2 is SVGIG (reference sequence). This CDR3 comprises 15 residues. The CDR3 here is CAWSPDRVDGNTIYF. The part of the CDR3 DNA that was read is TGTGCCTGGAGTCCGGACAGGGTGGATGGAAACACT.

About this clone itself: Read data end 3 residues before the CDR3 end; the end is taken from the germline J gene. The rearrangement uses TRBV18 and TRBJ1-1, with 10 bases lining up with TRBD1. J gave up 6 bases and V 0 bases, and 10 bases lay outside the gene matches. This CDR3 spans 17 amino acids. CDR1 is KGHSH and CDR2 is LQKENI in the germline V gene. The CDR3 region is CASSPPPGQGVGAEAFF. The DNA read from the CDR3 is TGTGCCAGCTCACCACCCCCCGGACAGGGGGTGGGCGCTGAA.

A word on this clone: Read sequence stops 3 residues before the CDR3 end, and the germline J gene provides the missing end. The V and J genes are TRBV19 and TRBJ1-1, with a possible D match to TRBD1 (5 bases). CDR1 is LNHDA, CDR2 SQIVND, per germline (reference sequence). This CDR3 region has 12 residues. CDR3 sequence: CASSAGGTEAFF. CDR3 DNA, as far as it was read: TGTGCCAGTTCCGCCGGGGGGACCGAA.

For this clone: The DNA ends 3 residues before the CDR3 does, and the rest of the CDR3 is filled in from the germline J gene. The chain carries TRBV2 and TRBJ2-1; 9 bases are shared with TRBD2. Trimming removed 5 bases from V and 2 bases from J; junction bases left unmatched: 4. The CDR3 spans 15 residues. Germline CDR1 is SNHLY and CDR2 is FYNNEI. The sequenced CDR3 bases are TGTGCCAGCAGTAAGTCTAGCGGGACCTACAATGAG. Translation: CASSKSSGTYNE. The whole CDR3 sequence reads CASSKSSGTYNEQFF.

Remarks on this clone: With the read ending 3 residues before the CDR3 end, the germline J gene is used to fill in that end. J is TRBJ2-5 and V is TRBV7-3, with D possibly matching TRBD1 (7 bases). The CDR3 loop spans 14 amino acids. V lost 2 bases, J lost 5 bases, and 12 bases lay in between. CDR1 and CDR2 from the germline V gene are SGHTA and FQGTGA. Partial CDR3 DNA: TGTGCCAGCAGCTTAGGGGCAGGGGGGGAGACC. It encodes CASSLGAGGET. The entire CDR3 sequence reads CASSLGAGGETQYF.

A note on this clone: The CDR3 goes on 3 residues after the read ends, and that part is filled in from the germline J gene. This chain joins TRBV30 and TRBJ1-2; 7 nucleotides match TRBD1. This CDR3 has 12 residues. Germline CDR1 and CDR2: GTSNPN and SVGIG (reference sequence). The covered CDR3 bases are TGTGCCTGGGACAGGGTCTCTCTCGGC. It specifies CAWDRVSLG. The entire CDR3 reads CAWDRVSLGYTF.

On this clone: From the germline J gene comes the end of the CDR3, since the read stops 3 residues before it. The chain combines TRBV5-1 with TRBJ1-2; D is uncertain. The CDR3 extends over 13 amino acids. Germline V gene lookup returns CDR1 SGHRS and CDR2 YFSETQ. The ends were cut back, 4 bases at V and 6 bases at J, with 13 bases in the middle. The CDR3 reads CASSRTNGDGYTF. The covered CDR3 bases are TGCGCCAGCAGCAGAACAAACGGGGATGGC.

As concerns this clone: The read ends 3 residues early relative to the CDR3; the germline J gene fills the gap. The J gene is TRBJ2-3, the V gene TRBV18, with 9 bases lining up with TRBD1. Germline loops: CDR1 KGHSH, CDR2 LQKENI. The CDR3 length is 15 residues. CDR3 bases read: TGTGCCAGCTCACTAGGCACAGGGGGCCAAGAGACG. Its translation is CASSLGTGGQET. The full CDR3 reads CASSLGTGGQETQYF.

In regard to this clone: Read coverage stops 3 residues before the CDR3 terminus; the germline J gene supplies the remainder. J is TRBJ1-1 and V is TRBV7-6; a possible D gene is TRBD1 (6 bases). Deletions cut 8 bases from V and 6 bases from J, with 13 bases between. The V gene's germline CDR1 is SGHVS and CDR2 FNYEAQ. The CDR3 loop spans 12 amino acids. CDR3: CASASRGAEAFF. The covered CDR3 bases are TGTGCCAGCGCGTCCAGGGGCGCTGAA.

Worth noting for this clone: The CDR3 is cut off 3 residues early in the read; its end comes from the germline J gene. The chain recombines TRBV7-6 with TRBJ1-2; 8 bases map to TRBD1. From germline, CDR1 is SGHVS and CDR2 FNYEAQ. The V and J ends lost 2 bases and 4 bases, in that order; junction bases with no gene match: 9. The CDR3 spans 16 residues. The sequenced CDR3 bases are TGTGCCAGCAGCTTATTTTCGGGACAGGCTATCTATGGC. This codes for CASSLFSGQAIYG. The entire CDR3 is CASSLFSGQAIYGYTF.

Turning to this clone: Sequencing ends 3 residues short of the CDR3 end; the germline J gene provides the rest. The genes are TRBV10-1 and TRBJ1-2, with TRBD1 matching over 9 bases. The germline CDR1 and CDR2 sequences are WNHNN and SYGVQD (reference sequence). The ends lost 3 bases at V and 2 bases at J; junction bases unmatched: 4. The CDR3 spans 15 residues. The sequenced part of the CDR3 DNA is TGCGCCAGCAGTGATTGGGACAGGGCGAACTATGGC. This translates into CASSDWDRANYG. The CDR3 as a whole reads CASSDWDRANYGYTF.

On this clone: The sequenced fragment ends 3 residues before the CDR3 boundary, so the rest is inferred from the germline J gene. The V gene is TRBV14, the J gene TRBJ2-7; 9 bases fit TRBD1. J was trimmed by 3 bases and V by 4 bases; bases with no gene match: 7. CDR3 length: 15 residues. From germline, CDR1 is SGHDN and CDR2 FVKESK. The sequenced part of the CDR3 DNA is TGTGCCAGCAGCCTCGGACAGGGGTATCACTACGAG. Amino acid sequence: CASSLGQGYHYE. The complete CDR3 sequence is CASSLGQGYHYEQYF.

With regard to this clone: The read halts 3 residues ahead of the CDR3 end, with the missing end drawn from the germline J gene. The V gene is TRBV6-4, the J gene TRBJ2-3, with 7 bases that match TRBD1. In germline, CDR1 is MRHNA, CDR2 SNTAGT. The CDR3 spans 16 residues. CDR3 sequence reads: CASSDTRGQTEGAQYF. Partial CDR3 DNA: TGTGCCAGCAGTGACACTAGGGGACAGACCGAGGGGGCG.